The 23 T cell receptor beta chains presented below share a single source sample, sequenced in a study. TCRdb independently ran MiXCR on the 5' RACE reads; one entry per CDR3 protein. Counted here are thousands of distinct CDR3 sequences, roughly 60% occurring once; the ten biggest clones make up approximately 6.2%. Sequenced sample: tumor-infiltrating memory CD4+ T cells sorted from the breast tumor. The subset was: memory CD4+ T cells, CD4+CD45RO+CD25-. These receptors all stem from a female donor with breast cancer.

The chain has TRBV30 and TRBJ2-7; D is ambiguous. CDR1 is GTSNPN, CDR2 SVGIG, per germline (reference sequence). Trimming removed 5 bases from V and 0 bases from J, with 5 bases in between. The CDR3 covers 11 residues. In nucleotides, the CDR3 is TGTGCCTGGGACGCCTCCTACGAGCAGTACTTC. This gives the protein CAWDASYEQYF.

The chain uses TRBV6-5 and TRBJ1-5; 8 nucleotides align to TRBD1. Trimming cost V 6 bases and J 3 bases; bases outside gene matches: 4. CDR3 length equals 14 residues. CDR1 and CDR2 from the germline V gene are MNHEY and SVGAGI. This CDR3 reads CASSPRGHNQPQHF. CDR3 in DNA: TGTGCCAGCAGCCCCAGGGGGCACAATCAGCCCCAGCATTTT.

Regarding this clonotype: The germline gene is not matched at one end of the junction; a read error may be the cause. This sequence joins TRBV5-1 and TRBJ1-2; TRBD1 aligns across 7 bases. Per germline, CDR1 SGHRS and CDR2 YFSETQ. CDR3 size: 15 residues. The CDR3 bases are TGCGCCAGCAGCACTGCCGGGACAGCGACCTATGGCTACACTTTC. Residues: CASSTAGTATYGYTF.

The CDR3 region has the DNA TGTGCCAGCAGACGACTAGCGGCGTATACGCAGTATTTT. It translates to CASRRLAAYTQYF. V usage is TRBV27 and J usage is TRBJ2-3, with 9 bases fitting TRBD2. The germline V gene encodes CDR1 MNHEY and CDR2 SMNVEV (reference sequence). This CDR3 is built from 13 residues. Trimming cost V 6 bases and J 7 bases; bases outside gene matches: 5.

This clonotype has a single count. The V and J genes are TRBV29-1 and TRBJ2-3, with 11 bases aligning to TRBD2. Germline V gene data show CDR1 as SQVTM and CDR2 as ANQGSEA. After removal of 5 bases from V and 1 base from J, the junction contained 17 bases not matched to a gene. The CDR3 sequence is 19 residues long. The CDR3 reads CSVIPLGLAGGLGTDTQYF. CDR3 sequence (DNA): TGCAGCGTTATCCCACTCGGGCTAGCGGGAGGTCTTGGCACAGATACGCAGTATTTT.

The chain employs TRBV5-1 and TRBJ1-4; 7 bases match TRBD1. There are 14 residues in the CDR3. Germline values: CDR1 SGHRS, CDR2 YFSETQ. V was pared by 4 bases and J by 8 bases, with 8 bases of the junction left unmatched. The CDR3 sequence is CASSPRQGREKLFF. CDR3 bases: TGCGCCAGCAGCCCACGACAGGGACGGGAAAAACTGTTTTTT.

This clonotype was seen just once. The V and J genes are TRBV12-3 or TRBV12-4 and TRBJ2-7; D not certain. V was clipped by 5 bases and J by 5 bases, with 7 bases between them. The CDR3 has 11 residues. CDR3: CASSNRDEQYF. The CDR3 DNA follows: TGTGCCAGCAGTAACAGAGACGAGCAGTACTTC.

This clonotype came up a few times. This rearrangement joins TRBV29-1 to TRBJ2-5; D not certain. This CDR3 comprises 14 residues. Germline-derived CDR1 and CDR2 are SQVTM and ANQGSEA. Trimming left V 0 bases short and J 1 base short, with 9 bases between. The CDR3 protein is CSVEDRQPQETQYF. Here the CDR3 DNA reads TGCAGCGTTGAAGATCGGCAGCCCCAAGAGACCCAGTACTTC.

The chain employs TRBV12-3 or TRBV12-4 and TRBJ2-3; D unclear. Trimming pared 7 bases from V and 2 bases from J, leaving 13 bases between. This CDR3 contains 14 residues. The CDR3: CASNVGPATDTQYF. CDR3 in DNA: TGTGCCAGCAATGTGGGCCCGGCCACAGATACGCAGTATTTT.

Remarks on this clonotype: Here the CDR3 omits its conserved ending phenylalanine or tryptophan, so a read error is the likely source. The chain combines TRBV7-2 with TRBJ2-7; the match to TRBD1 covers 12 bases. The CDR3 sequence is 15 residues long. Germline V gene sequence: CDR1 SGHTA, CDR2 FQGNSA. The V and J ends lost 4 bases and 4 bases, in that order; junction bases with no gene match: 5. The CDR3 DNA follows: TGTGCCAGCAGCTCTCCGGGACAGGGGGCTTACGAGCAGTACTCC. Residues: CASSSPGQGAYEQYS.

This clonotype was found a few times. This rearrangement joins TRBV12-3 or TRBV12-4 to TRBJ1-2; weak D call: TRBD1 (5 bases). The V and J ends lost 2 bases and 6 bases respectively, with 16 bases between them. The length of the CDR3 is 15 residues. CDR3 in DNA: TGTGCCAGCAGTTTATCTGGGACCGGACTTCATGGCTACACCTTC. Translated, it gives CASSLSGTGLHGYTF.

The gene calls are TRBV7-9 and TRBJ2-5; D is uncertain. The CDR3 covers 12 residues. Trimming pared 2 bases from V and 5 bases from J, leaving 6 bases between. Germline CDR1 and CDR2: SEHNR and FQNEAQ (reference sequence). CDR3 loop: CASSLMEETQYF. The CDR3 DNA sequence: TGTGCCAGCAGCTTAATGGAGGAGACCCAGTACTTC. Complete variable domain (other parts from reference TRBV7-9 and TRBJ2-5): DTGVSQNPRHKITKRGQNVTFRCDPISEHNRLYWYRQTLGQGPEFLTYFQNEAQLEKSRLLSDRFSAERPKGSFSTLEIQRTEQGDSAMYLCASSLMEETQYFGPGTRLLVL.

This clonotype was counted a few times. The chain carries TRBV10-2 and TRBJ1-2; D possibly corresponds to TRBD1 (5 bases). Trimming shortened V by 4 bases and J by 2 bases, and 11 bases separated the two germline ends. Germline CDR1 and CDR2: WSHSY and SAAADI. There are 14 residues in the CDR3. Here the CDR3 DNA reads TGCGCCAGCAGTGTCCCTGGGGCGAACTATGGCTACACCTTC. Translation gives CASSVPGANYGYTF.

This rearrangement joins TRBV19 to TRBJ1-1; perhaps TRBD1 as D (6 bases). This CDR3 region has 14 residues. Trimming took 5 bases from V and 4 from J, leaving 14 bases between them. The V gene's germline CDR1 is LNHDA and CDR2 SQIVND (reference sequence). The CDR3 protein is CASSFRGASTEAFF. The DNA of the CDR3 is TGTGCCAGTAGTTTCCGGGGGGCTAGCACTGAAGCTTTCTTT.

Notes on this clonotype: One end of the junction does not line up with germline, which may come from a read error. CDR3 in amino acids: CASSQGARNEQYF. In DNA, the CDR3 is TGTGCTAGCAGCCAAGGAGCTCGAAACGAGCAGTACTTC. The V and J genes are TRBV3-1 and TRBJ2-7; no clear D gene. CDR3 length: 13 amino acids. Germline CDR1 and CDR2: LGHDT and YNNKEL (reference sequence).

V gene TRBV20-1 combines with J gene TRBJ2-1; 10 bases are shared with TRBD2. Per germline, CDR1 DFQATT and CDR2 SNEGSKA (reference sequence). Germline trimming cut 6 bases from V and 6 bases from J; bases unmatched to any gene: 11. The CDR3 is 15 amino acids. The CDR3 region has the DNA TGCAGTGCACCATGGACTAGCGGTTACTCCAATGAGCAGTTCTTC. Translating gives CSAPWTSGYSNEQFF.

This sequence joins TRBV20-1 and TRBJ2-5; 8 bases align to TRBD1. CDR1 and CDR2 from the germline V gene are DFQATT and SNEGSKA (reference sequence). The V gene end was trimmed by 0 bases and the J gene end by 4 bases; junction bases not matched to a gene: 1. This CDR3 region has 13 residues. The CDR3 coding sequence is TGCAGTGCTAGAGACACAGGGGGAGAGACCCAGTACTTC. Translated: CSARDTGGETQYF.

The chain links TRBV29-1 to TRBJ2-5; D unresolved. Germline V CDR1 and CDR2: SQVTM, ANQGSEA. The CDR3 is 13 residues long. Deletions cut 2 bases from V and 6 bases from J, with 13 bases between. The CDR3 DNA reads as TGCAGCGTTGAAAGATACCTCGAGCAGACCCAGTACTTC. Translating gives CSVERYLEQTQYF.

CDR3: CSVKGGSYEQYF. CDR3 nucleotides: TGCAGCGTTAAAGGTGGTTCCTACGAGCAGTACTTC. The gene calls are TRBV29-1 and TRBJ2-7; no clear D. The V gene lost 5 bases and the J gene lost 1 base, with 9 bases spanning the gap. The CDR3 contains 12 residues. Germline values: CDR1 SQVTM, CDR2 ANQGSEA.

The J gene is TRBJ1-2, the V gene TRBV5-6, with 7 bases that match TRBD1. V lost 4 bases and J lost 1; bases outside the gene matches: 7. CDR1 SGHDT and CDR2 YYEEEE come from the germline V gene. The CDR3 sequence is 15 residues long. The DNA of the CDR3 is TGTGCCAGCAGCCATCAACAGGGGATTAACTATGGCTACACCTTC. Translated: CASSHQQGINYGYTF.

The CDR3 DNA is TGCGCCAGCAGCTCCGGGTTTAACACGACCGAGCGGTCTGCAACTAATGAAAAACTGTTTTTT. It specifies CASSSGFNTTERSATNEKLFF. V and J are TRBV5-1 and TRBJ1-4; D remains unclear. The length of the CDR3 is 21 residues. CDR1 and CDR2 from the germline V gene are SGHRS and YFSETQ. The germline V and J ends were trimmed by 3 bases and 0 bases, with 27 bases remaining between them. The full variable domain, in which reference TRBV5-1 and TRBJ1-4 provide the parts outside the CDR3, is KAGVTQTPRYLIKTRGQQVTLSCSPISGHRSVSWYQQTPGQGLQFLFEYFSETQRNKGNFPGRFSGRQFSNSRSEMNVSTLELGDSALYLCASSSGFNTTERSATNEKLFFGSGTQLSVL.

CDR3 sequence (DNA): TGTGCCAGCAGCTTAGCATTTAGCAGGGGGCAGACTGGGGAGCTGTTTTTT. Translating it yields CASSLAFSRGQTGELFF. The J gene is TRBJ2-2, the V gene TRBV7-2, with TRBD1 matching 8 bases. This CDR3 contains 17 residues. J was trimmed by 8 bases and V by 0 bases; bases with no gene match: 11. The germline V gene encodes CDR1 SGHTA and CDR2 FQGNSA.

This clonotype was counted once. The rearrangement uses TRBV18 and TRBJ2-5; tentative D call: TRBD2 (5 bases). Trimming took 0 bases from V and 4 from J, leaving 9 bases between them. Germline CDR1 and CDR2: KGHSH and LQKENI. There are 14 residues in the CDR3. The CDR3 loop reads CASSPPASGETQYF. CDR3 sequence (DNA): TGTGCCAGCTCACCACCCGCGAGCGGAGAGACCCAGTACTTC.